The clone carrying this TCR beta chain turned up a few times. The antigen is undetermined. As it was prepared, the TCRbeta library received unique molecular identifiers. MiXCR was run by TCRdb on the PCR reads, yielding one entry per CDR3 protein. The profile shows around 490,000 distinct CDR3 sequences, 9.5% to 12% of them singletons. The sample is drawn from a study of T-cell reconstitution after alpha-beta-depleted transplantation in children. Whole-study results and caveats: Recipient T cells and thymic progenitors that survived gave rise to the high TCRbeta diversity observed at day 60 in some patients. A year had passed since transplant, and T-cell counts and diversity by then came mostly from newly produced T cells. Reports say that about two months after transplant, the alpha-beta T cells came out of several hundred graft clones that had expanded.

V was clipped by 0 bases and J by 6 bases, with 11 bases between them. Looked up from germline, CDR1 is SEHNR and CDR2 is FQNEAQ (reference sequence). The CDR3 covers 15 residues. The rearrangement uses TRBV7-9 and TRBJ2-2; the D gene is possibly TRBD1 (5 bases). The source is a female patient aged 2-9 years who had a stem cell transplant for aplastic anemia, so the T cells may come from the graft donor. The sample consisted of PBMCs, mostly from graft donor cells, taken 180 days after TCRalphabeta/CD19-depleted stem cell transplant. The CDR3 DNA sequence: TGTGCCAGCAGCTTAGCGGGGCCGGCGGCCGGGGAGCTGTTTTTT. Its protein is CASSLAGPAAGELFF.